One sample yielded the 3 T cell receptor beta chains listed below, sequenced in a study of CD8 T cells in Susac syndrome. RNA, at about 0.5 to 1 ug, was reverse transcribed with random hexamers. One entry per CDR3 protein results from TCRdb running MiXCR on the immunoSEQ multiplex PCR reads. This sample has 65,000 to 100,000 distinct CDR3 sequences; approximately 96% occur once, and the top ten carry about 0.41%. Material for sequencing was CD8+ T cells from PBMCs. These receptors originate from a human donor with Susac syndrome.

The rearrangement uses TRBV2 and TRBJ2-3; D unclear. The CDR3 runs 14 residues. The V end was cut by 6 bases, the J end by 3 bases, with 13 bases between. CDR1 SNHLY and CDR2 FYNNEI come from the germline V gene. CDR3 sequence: CASSPMDGTDTQYF. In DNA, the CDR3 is TGTGCCAGCAGCCCGATGGACGGGACAGATACGCAGTATTTT.

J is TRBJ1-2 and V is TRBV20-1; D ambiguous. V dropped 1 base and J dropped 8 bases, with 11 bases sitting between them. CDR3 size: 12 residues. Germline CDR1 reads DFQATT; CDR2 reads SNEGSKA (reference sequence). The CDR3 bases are TGCAGTGCTAGAGGCGGTTCTAGGGGCTACACCTTC. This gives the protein CSARGGSRGYTF.

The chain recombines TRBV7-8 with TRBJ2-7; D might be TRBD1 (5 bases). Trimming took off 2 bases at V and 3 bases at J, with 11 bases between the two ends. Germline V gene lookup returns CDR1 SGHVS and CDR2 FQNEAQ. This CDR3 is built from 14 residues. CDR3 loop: CASSLYEDNYEQYF. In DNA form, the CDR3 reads TGTGCCAGCAGCTTATACGAGGACAACTACGAGCAGTACTTC.